These 4 T cell receptor beta chains originate from one sample sequenced in a study of cytomegalovirus exposure and HLA in healthy donors. Both 60 Vbeta primers and 13 Jbeta primers went into the PCR. Profiling relied on immunoSEQ multiplex PCR, and the TCRdb table lists in-frame clones only, not all of them. The profile shows under 90,000 clones, 70% to 80% of them singletons. Specimen: PBMCs. Receptor source: a man aged 50-60 years in good health and CMV-seropositive.

The chain couples TRBV6-1 to TRBJ1-2, with 11 bases identical to TRBD1. The CDR3 sequence is 16 residues long. Germline lookup yields CDR1 MNHNS and CDR2 SASEGT. V shed 4 bases, J shed 3 bases, and the junction held 7 bases outside the gene matches. The CDR3 spells CASSAYWTGGDYGYTF. As DNA, the CDR3 is TGTGCCAGCAGTGCATATTGGACAGGGGGCGACTATGGCTACACCTTC.

In DNA form, the CDR3 reads TGTGCCAGCAGCTTAGACGCAGCGGCTGAGCAGTTCTTC. Translated: CASSLDAAAEQFF. The chain couples TRBV7-3 to TRBJ2-1; possibly TRBD2 for D (5 bases). The V and J ends lost 2 bases and 9 bases respectively, with 11 bases between them. Germline loops: CDR1 SGHTA, CDR2 FQGTGA. This CDR3 comprises 13 residues.

The chain uses TRBV18 and TRBJ2-2; D unresolved. CDR3 length equals 17 residues. Trimming stripped 3 bases from V and 2 bases from J, with 16 bases between. Germline V gene data show CDR1 as KGHSH and CDR2 as LQKENI. Here the CDR3 DNA reads TGTGCCAGCTCACCTCTAACCGGGTCTATAAACACCGGGGAGCTGTTTTTT. Translation: CASSPLTGSINTGELFF. The full variable domain, in which reference TRBV18 and TRBJ2-2 provide the parts outside the CDR3, is NAGVMQNPRHLVRRRGQEARLRCSPMKGHSHVYWYRQLPEEGLKFMVYLQKENIIDESGMPKERFSAEFPKEGPSILRIQQVVRGDSAAYFCASSPLTGSINTGELFFGEGSRLTVL.

V is TRBV7-9 and J is TRBJ2-3, with TRBD2 matching 12 bases. CDR1 and CDR2 from the germline V gene are SEHNR and FQNEAQ (reference sequence). The CDR3 is 15 amino acids. V lost 7 bases to trimming and J lost 3 bases; unmatched junction nucleotides: 5. The CDR3 DNA reads TGTGCCAGCATCATCGGACTAGCGGGAACAGATACGCAGTATTTT. This codes for CASIIGLAGTDTQYF.